This is a list of T cell receptor beta chains from one sample in a study of T cell responses to AZD1222 COVID-19 vaccine. Clones were sequenced by immunoSEQ multiplex PCR, and TCRdb holds only the in-frame ones, with some missing. The repertoire consists of 100,000 or so clones, with 80% to 90% occurring once and the leading ten covering roughly a tenth. Sequenced material: peripheral blood, taken 28 days after the second AZD1222 dose. These receptors were taken from an adult who received the AZD1222 COVID-19 vaccine. Both conserved end residues are part of each CDR3. Fields, in order: V gene, J gene, CDR3 protein.

TRBV28	TRBJ2-7	CASSPWTGGNYEQYF
TRBV3-1/TRBV3-2	TRBJ2-2	CASRDGPIYTGELFF
TRBV28	TRBJ2-7	CASRPLEGGNYF
TRBV7-9	TRBJ2-1	CASSFGGRLAGLYNEQFF
TRBV6-1	TRBJ2-5	CASSEIWGATRKETQYF
TRBV5-1	TRBJ2-1	CASSQIGGGEQFF
TRBV29-1	TRBJ1-2	CSVGGQGRFRDGYTF
TRBV10-3	TRBJ2-7	CAIRSSGDEQYF
TRBV27	TRBJ1-2	CASSFSQGLGYTF
TRBV21-1	TRBJ2-4	CASSEREGINRRDRGKGNIQYF
TRBV18	TRBJ2-7	CASSPLAGETTSSYEQYF
TRBV7-2	TRBJ2-5	CASSLVAGALGETQYF
TRBV24-1	TRBJ2-4	CATSTGVGLAKNIQYF
TRBV5-4	TRBJ2-7	CASSLGGSSRPLYEQYF